These 32 T cell receptor beta chains came from one sample sequenced in a study of beta chain features in type 1 diabetes. Expressed TCRB transcripts were sequenced, since all the RNA that had been isolated was reverse transcribed. Profiled with immunoSEQ multiplex PCR; TCRdb holds only in-frame clones, not every one. The sample lists 680,000 or so clones; 13% were seen once. Study-level results: All four CD4+ subsets from Type 1 diabetes patients carried moderately but significantly shorter TCRB CDR3s.

Antigen specificity for these receptors is unknown. Input material: naive CD4+ T cells from blood. The receptors were sampled from a man between 18 and 29 years old with type 1 diabetes.

Only a few counts were recorded for this clone. The chain carries TRBV30 and TRBJ2-5; D perhaps matches TRBD2 (5 bases). The DNA end lines up better with TRBJ2-7; the J call may be wrong. Per germline, CDR1 GTSNPN and CDR2 SVGIG (reference sequence). There are 11 residues in the CDR3. The CDR3 loop is CAWSIGDEQYF. CDR3 in DNA: TGTGCCTGGAGTATCGGGGACGAGCAGTACTTC.

This rearrangement joins TRBV5-1 to TRBJ1-6; D uncertain. Per the germline V gene, CDR1 is SGHRS and CDR2 is YFSETQ. The CDR3 is made up of 15 amino acids. V was trimmed by 1 base and J by 4 bases, leaving 9 bases between them. The CDR3 nucleotides read TGCGCCAGCAGCTTGTCGGCAGAATATAATTCACCCCTCCACTTT. Translation gives CASSLSAEYNSPLHF.

The CDR3 region has the DNA TGTGCCAGCTCACAGGGGGACAGGGGGGTCACTGAAGCTTTCTTT. Translation: CASSQGDRGVTEAFF. This sequence joins TRBV18 and TRBJ1-1, with 11 bases that match TRBD1. The V gene end was trimmed by 4 bases and the J gene end by 4 bases; junction bases not matched to a gene: 5. From germline, CDR1 is KGHSH and CDR2 LQKENI. This CDR3 has 15 amino acids.

This clone was observed a handful of times. V and J are TRBV9 and TRBJ1-2; no reliable D call. Germline assignment: CDR1 SGDLS and CDR2 YYNGEE. V gave up 0 bases and J gave up 1 base, with 10 bases separating them. CDR3 size: 15 residues. CDR3 sequence reads: CASSVGRAVNYGYTF. The CDR3 DNA sequence: TGTGCCAGCAGCGTAGGAAGGGCGGTTAACTATGGCTACACCTTC.

This clone was seen a handful of times. The chain uses TRBV7-6 and TRBJ2-1; 8 nucleotides align to TRBD2. Looked up from germline, CDR1 is SGHVS and CDR2 is FNYEAQ. The length of the CDR3 is 16 residues. V dropped 5 bases and J dropped 2; count of bases not matched to a gene: 8. The CDR3 loop reads CASSPGGGQPYNEQFF. Here the CDR3 DNA reads TGTGCCAGCAGCCCCGGCGGGGGGCAACCCTACAATGAGCAGTTCTTC.

This sequence joins TRBV18 and TRBJ2-2; 8 nucleotides agree with TRBD1. V shed 5 bases, J shed 6 bases, and the junction held 5 bases outside the gene matches. CDR3 length: 14 residues. In germline, CDR1 is KGHSH, CDR2 LQKENI. CDR3 protein: CASSTTGAAGELFF. DNA for the CDR3: TGTGCCAGCTCAACGACAGGGGCGGCCGGGGAGCTGTTTTTT.

This chain joins TRBV5-4 and TRBJ2-7, with 14 nucleotides matching TRBD2. Germline trimming cut 4 bases from V and 0 bases from J; bases unmatched to any gene: 9. The CDR3 loop spans 18 amino acids. Germline V gene lookup returns CDR1 SGHNT and CDR2 YYREEE (reference sequence). In nucleotides, the CDR3 is TGTGCCAGCAGCCCCCCGGGACTAGCGGGAGCTAGCTCCTACGAGCAGTACTTC. Protein product: CASSPPGLAGASSYEQYF.

This clone was seen only a few times. The chain couples TRBV7-2 to TRBJ2-7; TRBD1 agrees at 9 bases. This CDR3 is built from 15 residues. J lost 3 bases, V lost 4 bases, and 7 bases had no gene match. Germline CDR1 and CDR2: SGHTA and FQGNSA. As DNA, the CDR3 is TGTGCCAGCAGCTATAGGACAGGGGTCGTCTACGAGCAGTACTTC. Its protein is CASSYRTGVVYEQYF.

V and J are TRBV7-9 and TRBJ1-6; D is perhaps TRBD1 (6 bases). This CDR3 contains 15 residues. Trimming took 3 bases from V and 6 from J, leaving 12 bases between them. Germline V gene data show CDR1 as SEHNR and CDR2 as FQNEAQ (reference sequence). The CDR3 is CASSFSGGSNSPLHF. CDR3 in DNA: TGTGCCAGCAGCTTTAGTGGGGGCTCTAATTCACCCCTCCACTTT.

This clone came up a few times. V is TRBV4-1 and J is TRBJ1-5, with D uncertain. V lost 1 base, J lost 5 bases, and 12 bases lay in between. The CDR3 covers 15 residues. The germline gives CDR1 MGHRA, CDR2 YSYEKL. This CDR3 reads CASSQGSGWDQPQHF. The CDR3 DNA sequence: TGCGCCAGCAGCCAAGGGTCGGGTTGGGATCAGCCCCAGCATTTT.

This chain joins TRBV20-1 and TRBJ1-2; D not certain. CDR3 length equals 11 residues. V was clipped by 5 bases and J by 8 bases, with 12 bases between them. Germline V gives CDR1 DFQATT, CDR2 SNEGSKA (reference sequence). The CDR3 DNA sequence: TGCAGTGCTGCACTGAGGAACGGCTACACCTTC. The encoded protein is CSAALRNGYTF.

This rearrangement joins TRBV5-4 to TRBJ2-7; D gene ambiguous. This CDR3 has 14 amino acids. Trimming cost V 0 bases and J 1 base, with 8 bases left between them. CDR1 SGHNT and CDR2 YYREEE come from the germline V gene (reference sequence). The CDR3 sequence: CASSLDQRSYEQYF. CDR3 nucleotides: TGTGCCAGCAGCTTGGATCAGCGTTCCTACGAGCAGTACTTC.

In its sample, this clone was seen a few times. This chain links TRBV20-1 with TRBJ1-2, with D perhaps TRBD1 (5 bases). Germline CDR1 DFQATT, CDR2 SNEGSKA (reference sequence). This CDR3 comprises 9 residues. The ends were cut back, 8 bases at V and 6 bases at J, with 7 bases in the middle. Here the CDR3 DNA reads TGCAGTTTAGGGGATGGCTACACCTTC. It yields the protein CSLGDGYTF.

The chain links TRBV30 to TRBJ1-1; no clear D. The CDR3 is 11 amino acids. The germline V gene has CDR1 GTSNPN and CDR2 SVGIG (reference sequence). The V and J ends lost 8 bases and 7 bases respectively, with 14 bases between them. This CDR3 reads CAGLDPLEAFF. CDR3 nucleotides: TGTGCCGGGCTCGACCCCCTTGAAGCTTTCTTT.

The chain uses TRBV2 and TRBJ2-7, with D perhaps TRBD1 (6 bases). Germline V gene lookup returns CDR1 SNHLY and CDR2 FYNNEI. Trimming shortened V by 6 bases and J by 3 bases, and 12 bases separated the two germline ends. The CDR3 loop spans 13 amino acids. CDR3 sequence (DNA): TGTGCCAGCAGGGAGGACAGAGACTACGAGCAGTACTTC. Its translation: CASREDRDYEQYF.

The rearrangement joins TRBV9 to TRBJ1-5; D is unresolved. The V end lost 3 bases, the J end lost 3 bases, and 10 bases lay between the germline ends. Germline V gene data show CDR1 as SGDLS and CDR2 as YYNGEE. CDR3 size: 14 residues. CDR3 sequence: CASSEGINNQPQHF. As DNA, the CDR3 is TGTGCCAGCAGCGAAGGAATAAACAATCAGCCCCAGCATTTT. The full variable domain, completed using reference TRBV9 and TRBJ1-5, is DSGVTQTPKHLITATGQRVTLRCSPRSGDLSVYWYQQSLDQGLQFLIQYYNGEERAKGNILERFSAQQFPDLHSELNLSSLELGDSALYFCASSEGINNQPQHFGDGTRLSIL.

This clone was seen more than once but under ten times. Other DNA sequences in this sample translate to the same CDR3. The CDR3 nucleotides read TGCAGCGTTGGTCAGGGGCCTAATCAGCCCCAGCATTTT. Its protein product is CSVGQGPNQPQHF. This rearrangement joins TRBV29-1 to TRBJ1-5; a weak D match, TRBD1 (6 bases). The CDR3 sequence is 13 residues long. The ends were cut back, 4 bases at V and 4 bases at J, with 11 bases in the middle. Germline assignment: CDR1 SQVTM and CDR2 ANQGSEA.

This chain joins TRBV6-5 and TRBJ2-5, with a possible D match to TRBD2 (5 bases). Per germline, CDR1 MNHEY and CDR2 SVGAGI. The CDR3 has 15 amino acids. V was cut by 5 bases and J by 1 base, with 14 bases left in between. Here the CDR3 DNA reads TGTGCCAGCAGTACCATTGGGAGCCCCCAAGAGACCCAGTACTTC. It is translated as CASSTIGSPQETQYF.

This clone was seen a handful of times. The J gene is TRBJ2-5, the V gene TRBV6-5, with D maybe TRBD2 (6 bases). This CDR3 is 15 amino acids long. V lost 4 bases, J lost 3 bases, and 15 bases lay in between. The V gene's germline CDR1 is MNHEY and CDR2 SVGAGI. DNA for the CDR3: TGTGCCAGCAGTTTCGGTCCCCGGAGGGAAGAGACCCAGTACTTC. Translation gives CASSFGPRREETQYF.

The chain is built from TRBV5-1 and TRBJ1-4; no clear D gene. The CDR3 runs 14 residues. Deletions cut 7 bases from V and 8 bases from J, with 18 bases between. Germline CDR1 and CDR2: SGHRS and YFSETQ. CDR3 nucleotides: TGCGCCAGCTCGGCGGATGGCTTCGAAGAAAAACTGTTTTTT. Protein: CASSADGFEEKLFF.

The DNA of the CDR3 is TGTGCCACCAGCAGAGTACAGGGGGAGTTACACGGAGCCAACGTCCTGACTTTC. Translation: CATSRVQGELHGANVLTF. The rearrangement uses TRBV15 and TRBJ2-6; 8 bases fit TRBD1. The CDR3 covers 18 residues. Germline lookup yields CDR1 LNHNV and CDR2 YYDKDF (reference sequence). With V trimmed by 1 base and J by 7 bases, 12 bases remained unmatched.

This clone has just a few counts. V usage is TRBV6-5 and J usage is TRBJ2-4, with a weak D call TRBD1 (5 bases). The V end lost 0 bases, the J end lost 6 bases, and 12 bases lay between the germline ends. The V gene's germline CDR1 is MNHEY and CDR2 SVGAGI. This CDR3 has 15 residues. The CDR3 DNA reads TGTGCCAGCAGTTACTCGTCAGGGTTAGGAAACATTCAGTACTTC. Translation gives CASSYSSGLGNIQYF.

The chain combines TRBV4-1 with TRBJ2-7; D is unresolved. From germline, CDR1 is MGHRA and CDR2 YSYEKL. V shed 1 base and J shed 2 bases, with 24 bases lying between them. The CDR3 is 19 amino acids. The CDR3, as DNA: TGCGCCAGCAGCCAAGTAAAGGGTCCGGGTAAGTGGAGCGCCTACGAGCAGTACTTC. This codes for CASSQVKGPGKWSAYEQYF.

The CDR3 loop reads CASSLGVGEKLFF. DNA for the CDR3: TGTGCCAGCAGCCTGGGGGTTGGGGAAAAACTGTTTTTT. The genes are TRBV5-4 and TRBJ1-4, with D possibly being TRBD1 (5 bases). The CDR3 runs 13 residues. CDR1 SGHNT and CDR2 YYREEE come from the germline V gene (reference sequence). The V end lost 4 bases, the J end lost 8 bases, and 12 bases lay between the germline ends.

This chain joins TRBV25-1 and TRBJ1-2; D not resolved. CDR1 is MGHDK, CDR2 SYGVNS, per germline. The CDR3 loop spans 15 amino acids. Trimming took off 4 bases at V and 0 bases at J, with 12 bases between the two ends. For the CDR3, the DNA is TGTGCCAGCAGTGGGGTCGGCATCGCTAACTATGGCTACACCTTC. This sequence encodes CASSGVGIANYGYTF.

This chain joins TRBV7-2 and TRBJ1-2, with 7 nucleotides matching TRBD1. Trimming at V came to 10 bases and at J to 7 bases, leaving 12 bases not matched to a gene. The CDR3 is 13 residues long. Looked up from germline, CDR1 is SGHTA and CDR2 is FQGNSA. The CDR3 loop is CAIARTGTVGYTF. DNA for the CDR3: TGTGCCATCGCGCGCACCGGGACAGTTGGCTACACCTTC.

This clone was seen a handful of times. This rearrangement joins TRBV30 to TRBJ1-1; D uncertain. Germline V gives CDR1 GTSNPN, CDR2 SVGIG (reference sequence). V was clipped by 4 bases and J by 11 bases, with 17 bases between them. The CDR3 loop spans 12 amino acids. The CDR3: CAWTTSGPGAFF. The CDR3, as DNA: TGTGCCTGGACCACATCGGGCCCGGGGGCTTTCTTT.

The table lists this clone with a few counts. This CDR3 is also generated by other DNA sequences in the sample. V and J are TRBV29-1 and TRBJ1-1; TRBD1 matches at 7 bases. CDR1 is SQVTM and CDR2 is ANQGSEA in the germline V gene. With 6 bases clipped from V and 1 base from J, the junction kept 2 bases outside the gene matches. This CDR3 is 12 amino acids long. The chain's CDR3 is CSVDRANTEAFF. In DNA, the CDR3 is TGCAGCGTCGACAGGGCGAACACTGAAGCTTTCTTT.

V is TRBV10-3 and J is TRBJ1-2, with unresolved D. Trimming took off 2 bases at V and 1 base at J, with 11 bases between the two ends. CDR3 size: 15 residues. CDR1 is ENHRY and CDR2 is SYGVKD in the germline V gene. The CDR3 sequence: CAISERTADNYGYTF. The DNA of the CDR3 is TGTGCCATCAGTGAGAGGACGGCCGATAACTATGGCTACACCTTC.

V and J are TRBV14 and TRBJ2-5; 10 bases fit TRBD1. The length of the CDR3 is 14 residues. The V gene's germline CDR1 is SGHDN and CDR2 FVKESK. V lost 4 bases and J lost 6; bases outside the gene matches: 5. The CDR3 sequence: CASSRGQGTKTQYF. For the CDR3, the DNA is TGTGCCAGCAGCCGGGGACAGGGGACGAAGACCCAGTACTTC.

The chain carries TRBV10-3 and TRBJ2-5, with 13 bases matching TRBD2. The CDR3 covers 18 residues. Germline assignment: CDR1 ENHRY and CDR2 SYGVKD. Trimming took 2 bases from V and 5 from J; bases not matched to a gene: 11. The CDR3 is CAISEILAGGPDGETQYF. For the CDR3, the DNA is TGTGCCATCAGTGAGATACTAGCGGGGGGGCCCGATGGGGAGACCCAGTACTTC.

This clone was picked up a small number of times. V and J are TRBV5-4 and TRBJ1-1; D unclear. The V gene lost 3 bases and the J gene lost 0 bases, with 9 bases spanning the gap. CDR1 is SGHNT and CDR2 is YYREEE in the germline V gene (reference sequence). CDR3 length equals 14 residues. The CDR3 nucleotides are TGTGCCAGCAGCTGGAGCATTATGAACACTGAAGCTTTCTTT. Protein product: CASSWSIMNTEAFF.